This T cell receptor beta chain was found in a study of cytomegalovirus exposure and HLA in healthy donors. Study in general: In an early release, HLA-typed donors contributed 80 million to 95 million unique TCR sequences. Study results and caveats: Later work showed greater clonal expansion in HLA-associated TCR beta chains than in equally common others. The study labeled fewer than 200 TCR beta chains cytomegalovirus-associated.

The study ran its PCR with 60 Vbeta and 13 Jbeta primers. Profiled with immunoSEQ multiplex PCR; TCRdb holds only in-frame clones, not every one. This sample yields about 130,000 clones, of which 79% are seen a single time; roughly 2% belongs to the top ten. To note about this clone: Its antigen is still unknown.

Material for sequencing was PBMCs. The clonotype was recovered from a man aged 18 to 30 in good health and CMV-seronegative.

CDR3 sequence (DNA): TGTGCCAGCAGCCCTTCTATCGGGACAGGGCTCAATCAGCCCCAGCATTTT. Protein sequence: CASSPSIGTGLNQPQHF. The chain recombines TRBV7-2 with TRBJ1-5; 9 bases fit TRBD1. The trim removed 5 bases at V and 3 bases at J, leaving 11 bases unmatched. This CDR3 has 17 residues. Germline V gives CDR1 SGHTA, CDR2 FQGNSA.